This T cell receptor beta chain was documented in a study of blood T cell repertoires in COVID-19. At the level of the study: The United States, Italy and Spain were the sources of the acute and convalescent COVID-19 samples. Nucleic acid was either cDNA or gDNA, and it came from T cells, B-cell-depleted T cells, or PBMCs.

Authors' methods: Estimation of nucleated cell counts relied on the amplification of reference gene primers. Generated by immunoSEQ multiplex PCR, the TCRdb table keeps only in-frame clones and is missing some. V and J calls plus clone size are reproduced from that table; the DNA served to infer D and trimming. The table includes about 44,000 clones, roughly 87% detected once. The sequencing input was peripheral blood. The receptor was derived from a woman at least 80 years old in a cohort sampled during active or convalescent COVID-19.

The DNA for the CDR3 is TGTGCCAGCAGCCGATCTTCGGGGGGGTGGAAAACCGGGGAGCTGTTTTTT. It yields the protein CASSRSSGGWKTGELFF. This chain links TRBV3-1 (or the pseudogene TRBV3-2) with TRBJ2-2; 8 nucleotides match TRBD2. The CDR3 has 17 residues. CDR1 is LGHDT and CDR2 is YNNKEL in the germline V gene (reference sequence). V shed 4 bases, J shed 5 bases, and the junction held 12 bases outside the gene matches.